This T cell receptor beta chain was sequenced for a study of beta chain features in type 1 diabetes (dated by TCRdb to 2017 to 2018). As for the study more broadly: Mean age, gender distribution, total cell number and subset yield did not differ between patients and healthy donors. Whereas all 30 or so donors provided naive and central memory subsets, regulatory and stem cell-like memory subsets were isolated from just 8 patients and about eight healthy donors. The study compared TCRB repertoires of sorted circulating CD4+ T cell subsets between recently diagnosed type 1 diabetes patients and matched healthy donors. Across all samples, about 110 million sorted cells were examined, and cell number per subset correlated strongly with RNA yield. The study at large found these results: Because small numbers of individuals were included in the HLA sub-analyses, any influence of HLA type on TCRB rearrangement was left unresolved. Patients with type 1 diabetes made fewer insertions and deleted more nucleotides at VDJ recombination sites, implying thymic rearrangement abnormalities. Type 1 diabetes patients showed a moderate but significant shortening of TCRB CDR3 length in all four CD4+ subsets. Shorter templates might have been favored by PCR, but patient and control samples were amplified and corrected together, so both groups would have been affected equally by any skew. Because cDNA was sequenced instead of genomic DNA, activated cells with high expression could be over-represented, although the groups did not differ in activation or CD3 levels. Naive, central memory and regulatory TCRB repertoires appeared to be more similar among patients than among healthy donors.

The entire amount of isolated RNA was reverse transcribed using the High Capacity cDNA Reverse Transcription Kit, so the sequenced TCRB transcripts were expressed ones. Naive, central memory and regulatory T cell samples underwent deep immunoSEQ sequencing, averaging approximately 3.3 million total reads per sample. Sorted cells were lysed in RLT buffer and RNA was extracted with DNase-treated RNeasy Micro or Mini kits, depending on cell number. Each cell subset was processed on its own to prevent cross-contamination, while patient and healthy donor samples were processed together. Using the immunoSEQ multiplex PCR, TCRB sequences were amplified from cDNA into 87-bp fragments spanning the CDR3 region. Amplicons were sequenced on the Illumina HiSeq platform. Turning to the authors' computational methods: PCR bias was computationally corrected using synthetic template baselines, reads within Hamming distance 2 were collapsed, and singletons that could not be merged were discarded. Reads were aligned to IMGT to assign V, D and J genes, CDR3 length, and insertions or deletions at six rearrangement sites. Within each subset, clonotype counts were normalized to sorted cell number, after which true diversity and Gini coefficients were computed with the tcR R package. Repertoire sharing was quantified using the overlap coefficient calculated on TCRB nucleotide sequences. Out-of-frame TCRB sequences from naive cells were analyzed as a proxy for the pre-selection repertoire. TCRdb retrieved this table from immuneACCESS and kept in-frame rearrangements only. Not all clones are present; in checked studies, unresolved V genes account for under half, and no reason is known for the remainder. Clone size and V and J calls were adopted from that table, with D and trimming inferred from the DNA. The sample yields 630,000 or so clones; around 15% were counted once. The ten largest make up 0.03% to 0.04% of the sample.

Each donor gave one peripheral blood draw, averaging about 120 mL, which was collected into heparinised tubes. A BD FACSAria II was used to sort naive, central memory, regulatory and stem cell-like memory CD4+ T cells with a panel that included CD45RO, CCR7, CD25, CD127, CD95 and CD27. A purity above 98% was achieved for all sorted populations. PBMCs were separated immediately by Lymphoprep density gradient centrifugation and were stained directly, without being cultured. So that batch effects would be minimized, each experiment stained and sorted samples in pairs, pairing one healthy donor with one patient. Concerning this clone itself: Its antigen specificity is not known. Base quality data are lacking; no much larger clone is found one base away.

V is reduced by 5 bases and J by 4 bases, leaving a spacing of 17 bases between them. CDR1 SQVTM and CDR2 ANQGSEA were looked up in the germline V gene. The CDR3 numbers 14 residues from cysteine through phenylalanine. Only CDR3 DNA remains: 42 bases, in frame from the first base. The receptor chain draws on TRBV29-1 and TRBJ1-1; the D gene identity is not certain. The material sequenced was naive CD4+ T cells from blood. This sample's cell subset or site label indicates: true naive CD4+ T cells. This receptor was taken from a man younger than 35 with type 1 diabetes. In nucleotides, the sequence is TGCAGCGTTAAGGATCTGAGTACAGTCACTGAAGCTTTCTTT. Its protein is CSVKDLSTVTEAFF.